This T cell receptor beta chain is from a study of blood T cell repertoires in COVID-19. Per the original methods: Estimated nucleated cell counts came from reference gene primer amplification. Using immunoSEQ multiplex PCR, the repertoire was profiled, and TCRdb retains in-frame clones only, with some absent. The V and J calls and clone size come from that table; D and trimming were worked out from the DNA. Of 120,000 or so clones detected, about 80% appear once; the ten largest clones hold 10% to 15%. The germline V gene encodes CDR1 LGHDT and CDR2 YNNKEL (reference sequence). The length of the CDR3 is 15 residues. V lost 7 bases, J lost 5 bases, and 7 bases stayed unmatched.

J is TRBJ2-2 and V is TRBV3-1 (or the pseudogene TRBV3-2); 10 nucleotides match TRBD2. Sequencing was carried out using peripheral blood. The sequence came from a man in his 60s with acute or convalescent COVID-19. This chain's CDR3 is CASTIAGGRTGELFF. The CDR3 DNA follows: TGTGCCAGCACCATAGCGGGAGGAAGGACCGGGGAGCTGTTTTTT.